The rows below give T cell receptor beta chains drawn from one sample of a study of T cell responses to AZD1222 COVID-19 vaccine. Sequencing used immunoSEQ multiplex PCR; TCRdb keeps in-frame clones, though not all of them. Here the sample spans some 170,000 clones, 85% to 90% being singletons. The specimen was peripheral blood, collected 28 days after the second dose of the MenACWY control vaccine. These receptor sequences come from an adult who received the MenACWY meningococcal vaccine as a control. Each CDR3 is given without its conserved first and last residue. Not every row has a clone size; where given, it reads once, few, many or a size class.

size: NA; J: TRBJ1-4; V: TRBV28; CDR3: ASSLGTGPEKLF
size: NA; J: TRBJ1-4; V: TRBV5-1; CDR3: ASSSQSSAVQKLF
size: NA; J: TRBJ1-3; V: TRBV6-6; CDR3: ASSKWTVSGNTIY
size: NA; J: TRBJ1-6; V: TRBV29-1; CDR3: SVPRASLH
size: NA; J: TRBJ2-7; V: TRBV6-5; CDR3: ASTETGLSSYEQY
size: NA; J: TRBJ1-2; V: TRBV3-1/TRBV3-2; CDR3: ASSQGGGYT
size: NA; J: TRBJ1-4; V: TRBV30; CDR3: AWSWTGGEKLF
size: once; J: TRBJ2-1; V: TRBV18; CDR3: ASSPFPGQNNEQF
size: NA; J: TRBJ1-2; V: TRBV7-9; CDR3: ASSFLIEPGYT
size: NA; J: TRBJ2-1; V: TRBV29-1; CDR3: SGRQGSSYNEQF
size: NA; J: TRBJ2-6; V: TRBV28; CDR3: ASSLGQTGANVLT
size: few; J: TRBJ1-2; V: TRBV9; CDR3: ASSVEDSGGYT
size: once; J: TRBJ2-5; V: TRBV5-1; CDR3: ASNFLAGKQETQY
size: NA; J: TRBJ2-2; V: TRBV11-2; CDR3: ASSLAGELF
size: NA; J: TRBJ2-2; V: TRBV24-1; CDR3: ATSGTRDRVNTGELF
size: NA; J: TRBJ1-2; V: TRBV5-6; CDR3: ASILGQNYGYT
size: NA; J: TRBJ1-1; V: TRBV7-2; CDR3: ASSFYSSGYAF
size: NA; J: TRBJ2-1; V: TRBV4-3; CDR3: ASSQELRGVREQF